This note documents a single TCR beta chain sequence. The data stem from a study of blood T cell repertoires in COVID-19. In the study's own analysis: Counts of nucleated cells, estimated from reference gene primer amplification, were obtained. Profiled with immunoSEQ multiplex PCR; TCRdb holds only in-frame clones, not every one. Clone size and the V and J calls come from that table; the DNA yielded D and trimming. This sample has about 310,000 clones; around 87% occur once, and the top ten carry 1.3%. Sequenced sample: peripheral blood. The TCR sequence derives from a man in his sixties or seventies with acute or convalescent COVID-19.

The CDR3 DNA reads as TGTGCCAGCAGTGAGGGACAGCCCATGAACACTGAAGCTTTCTTT. This translates into CASSEGQPMNTEAFF. This chain joins TRBV25-1 and TRBJ1-1; 7 nucleotides agree with TRBD1. With 3 bases clipped from V and 0 bases from J, the junction kept 4 bases outside the gene matches. CDR3 size: 15 residues. Germline loops: CDR1 MGHDK, CDR2 SYGVNS.